The table lists the clone carrying this TCR beta chain with a few counts. Its antigen is as yet unknown. Germline V lookup: CDR1 KGHSH, CDR2 LQKENI. Trimming cost V 3 bases and J 4 bases; bases outside gene matches: 1. The CDR3 length is 15 residues. This entry is derived from a study of blood T cells in healthy people across ages. Notes on the study in general: Estimates of total diversity, which came from one million sequenced T cells, were considered to be underestimates.

Next came a second PCR, run for 7 to 11 cycles, which used a sample-barcoded 5' primer along with a J-beta primer mix. Each CDR3 protein gets one entry after TCRdb re-called the 5' RACE reads with MiXCR. The sample contains roughly 1.5 million distinct CDR3 sequences, about 45% of which appear only once. This clonotype was obtained from a woman between 18 and 29 years old in good health. The V call is TRBV18, the J call TRBJ2-2; 11 bases line up with TRBD1. The sample comprised blood. CDR3 region: CASSPGQGATGELFF. The CDR3 DNA sequence: TGTGCCAGCTCACCCGGACAGGGGGCCACCGGGGAGCTGTTTTTT.